Below, one TCR beta chain is given with its context. Which antigen it targets is not known. Base qualities are not at hand, and no much larger clone is one base apart. Additional DNA sequences in this sample encode the identical CDR3. TCR CDR3 regions were amplified from genomic DNA by multiplex PCR using the deep immunoSEQ assay. Extracted genomic DNA from each cell subset was distributed evenly across all wells of several immunoSEQ 96-well plates, and each plate was treated as a replicate. For sorted subsets, roughly 200 ng of genomic DNA, equivalent to around 30,000 T cell genomes, went into each replicate PCR. Purified libraries were measured with a Qubit 3.0 fluorometer, size-checked on a Bioanalyzer 2100, and measured again with the KAPA Library Quantification kit. Every immunoSEQ 96-well plate was sequenced on a dedicated single-read 150-cycle Illumina NextSeq 550 flow cell. Per the authors' processing: Because the immunoSEQ output included only junctional sequences and no quality scores, the filtering could not be the same as the filtering used for full-length reads. Sequences were annotated with PyIR, a Python wrapper for IgBLAST v1.9, and V/J genes and CDR3 were assigned using IMGT germline references. Reads were removed for weak V/J assignments (E-value above 1e-6), missing CDR3, stop codons, out-of-frame junctions, or ambiguous translated residues. A V3J clonotype was defined by an identical inferred V gene, J gene, and CDR3 amino acid sequence. Percentage overlap between repertoires was computed as shared unique clonotypes divided by the size of the smaller repertoire. RTK rarefaction, the Chao1 estimator, and Recon v2.1 estimates of unobserved clonotypes were used to assess repertoire richness. For all TCRbeta clonotypes obtained by the gDNA method from several donors, generation probabilities were computed with OLGA. This immuneACCESS table, as held by TCRdb, lists in-frame sequences with V and J called but not all clones. Of the missing ones, under half trace to an unresolved V gene in checked studies; the others have no known cause. V, J and clone size reflect that table, while D and trimming were determined from the DNA. In all, the sample holds a few million clones, and 90% to 95% of those were seen once. The ten largest clones add up to over 0.12% of the sample.

This entry is derived from a study of shared clonotypes between healthy human individuals (TCRdb year 2020). Turning to the overall study: The cohort comprised two women and three men aged 18 to 49 years. For each donor, CD4 naive and CD4 memory were each given three plates, CD8 naive was given two plates, and CD8 memory was given one plate. The study deeply sequenced blood TCR repertoires of about five healthy adults to estimate repertoire size and the extent of clonotype sharing between individuals. To increase sequencing depth and limit assay-specific biases, TCR repertoire library preparation and sequencing were carried out by different laboratories using diverse techniques. Leukapheresis yielded between about 0.94 and 8.9 billion PBMCs per donor.

CDR1 and CDR2 are read off the germline V gene (reference sequence) as SEHNR and FQNEAQ. The germline V and J ends show losses of 2 bases and 1 base respectively, and no gene match explains 2 bases of the junction. Its CDR3 holds 15 amino acids, cysteine through phenylalanine. The read is trimmed to its CDR3 DNA, 45 bases read in frame from base 1. Donors were healthy HIV-negative adults with no recently reported acute infections or vaccinations. Only Caucasian adults living in Nashville, Tennessee, USA were represented among the donors. Magnetic negative selection was used to enrich CD4+ T cells, after which naive cells were positively selected on CD45RA and the negative fraction became the memory subset. After blood collection by leukapheresis, PBMCs were isolated using Ficoll-Histopaque density gradient centrifugation and then cryopreserved in the vapor phase of liquid nitrogen. Analytical flow cytometry was used to check the purity and quantity of every magnetically sorted T cell population. Each sorted fraction had its genomic DNA isolated and then quantified by UV absorbance on a Nanodrop 2000c.

Points the paper makes about the study in general: Rarefaction of sorted-subset datasets indicated incomplete sequencing despite the large sequencing depth. Only blood was sampled, and tissue TCR repertoires likely differ from those in blood. Based on pairwise subsampling, the degree of clonotype sharing among donors was expected to be affected by sequencing depth. Because the study included only a small number of donors, the genetic and exposure-history diversity represented was limited. Sharing across a handful of donors was observed for approximately 5% of naive CD4, under 4% of naive CD8, 2% to 2.5% of memory CD4, and about 0.39% of memory CD8 clonotypes. Higher generation probabilities were observed for clonotypes shared by all four sorted-subset donors than for non-shared clonotypes. Larger estimated clonotype richness was generally found for naive subsets than for memory subsets.

The specimen sequenced was naive CD4+ T cells sorted from blood. The sample's cell subset or site label, in plain terms: CD45RA+ positively selected. The TCR sequence derives from a young man in good health. Recombination joined TRBV7-9 with TRBJ1-5; TRBD1 matches 7 bases in the middle. The nucleotide sequence reads as follows: TGTGCCAGCAGCTTAACAGGGGACAGCAATCAGCCCCAGCATTTT. It translates to CASSLTGDSNQPQHF. With all but the CDR3 taken from the reference TRBV7-9 and TRBJ1-5 genes, the full variable domain is: DTGVSQNPRHKITKRGQNVTFRCDPISEHNRLYWYRQTLGQGPEFLTYFQNEAQLEKSRLLSDRFSAERPKGSFSTLEIQRTEQGDSAMYLCASSLTGDSNQPQHFGDGTRLSIL.